The entry below describes one T cell receptor beta chain. What it binds is not known. Regions amplified from RNA transcripts were the TCR beta CDR3 regions. The TCR CDR3 was amplified in a first-round RT-PCR using the HTBI primer set. Each CDR3 protein is one row after TCRdb ran MiXCR on the multiplex PCR reads. The table lists fewer than 750,000 distinct CDR3 sequences, 14% to 15% of them singletons. This sample was taken from a study of T cells in Graves' hyperthyroidism and ophthalmopathy. Study background: The authors collected peripheral blood at initial diagnosis, before any treatment.

Overall study findings and caveats: Ophthalmopathy, which appeared later, was predicted by the model a median approximately 6.7 months before onset. Ophthalmopathy and stable hyperthyroidism were separated by a 13 V-J model.

Per the germline V gene, CDR1 is LGHNT and CDR2 is FRNRAP. CDR3 length: 14 residues. Between the trimmed V and J ends, which lost 1 base and 5 bases, there was a span of 12 bases. The rearrangement joins TRBV12-5 to TRBJ2-7; D uncertain. The source of this sequence is a woman in her forties with Graves' ophthalmopathy. The sequencing sample was made of blood. The CDR3 here is CASGLDFSAHEQYF. CDR3 nucleotide sequence: TGTGCTAGTGGTTTGGACTTCTCGGCCCACGAGCAGTACTTC.